The 31 T cell receptor beta chains below were found in one sample sequenced in a study of CD8+ T cells in alopecia areata. Treatment of the sample: oral pan-JAK inhibitor, 5-10 mg twice daily. RNA, once extracted, was reverse transcribed into cDNA for use as the sequencing template. Data came from immunoSEQ multiplex PCR; TCRdb stores just in-frame clones and leaves some out. The table has tens of thousands of clones, about two thirds seen once. Sequencing used CD8+ T cells sorted from blood, obtained at approximately week 45, from a patient treated with tofacitinib. These TCRs come from a human donor with alopecia areata.

The chain employs TRBV6-5 and TRBJ1-1, with D unresolved. The CDR3 has 13 amino acids. From germline, CDR1 is MNHEY and CDR2 SVGAGI. V lost 0 bases and J lost 5, with 7 bases in between. This CDR3 is CASSYSDDTEAFF. The CDR3 bases are TGTGCCAGCAGTTACTCGGATGATACTGAAGCTTTCTTT.

This CDR3 reads CASSWGSGGAEQFF. DNA for the CDR3: TGTGCCAGCAGCTGGGGATCGGGGGGCGCTGAGCAGTTCTTC. The chain is built from TRBV5-6 and TRBJ2-1; tentatively, D is TRBD2 (7 bases). V lost 3 bases and J 9 bases, leaving 16 bases between the germline ends. Germline V CDR1 and CDR2: SGHDT, YYEEEE. This CDR3 spans 14 amino acids.

The chain employs TRBV30 and TRBJ1-2, with 7 nucleotides matching TRBD1. CDR3 length: 12 amino acids. The trim removed 7 bases at V and 7 bases at J, leaving 9 bases unmatched. Germline values: CDR1 GTSNPN, CDR2 SVGIG (reference sequence). The CDR3 nucleotides read TGTGCCTCCAGGGAGGGGGCGGGTGGCTACACCTTC. Its protein product is CASREGAGGYTF. Full variable domain (rest looked up from reference TRBV30 and TRBJ1-2): SQTIHQWPATLVQPVGSPLSLECTVEGTSNPNLYWYRQAAGRGLQLLFYSVGIGQISSEVPQNLSASRPQDRQFILSSKKLLLSDSGFYLCASREGAGGYTFGSGTRLTVV.

The chain carries TRBV6-5 and TRBJ2-1; D not resolved. This CDR3 comprises 12 residues. Trimming left V 4 bases short and J 8 bases short, with 9 bases between. CDR1 is MNHEY, CDR2 SVGAGI, per germline. The CDR3 spells CASSSLSDEQFF. In DNA, the CDR3 is TGTGCCAGCAGTTCCCTTTCGGATGAGCAGTTCTTC.

The chain combines TRBV19 with TRBJ1-3; D not certain. This CDR3 is 11 amino acids long. The germline V gene encodes CDR1 LNHDA and CDR2 SQIVND (reference sequence). Trimming took 10 bases from V and 3 from J, leaving 7 bases between them. The CDR3 DNA sequence: TGTGCCACCTCTAGTGGAAACACCATATATTTT. Translating gives CATSSGNTIYF.

This clone was recorded once. The chain combines TRBV30 with TRBJ2-1, with D perhaps given as TRBD1 or TRBD2 (5 bases each). Germline V CDR1 and CDR2: GTSNPN, SVGIG (reference sequence). The V end was cut by 3 bases, the J end by 9 bases, with 9 bases between. The CDR3 covers 11 residues. The CDR3 sequence: CAWRTGTEQFF. CDR3 in DNA: TGTGCCTGGAGGACCGGGACTGAGCAGTTCTTC.

This clone was counted between two and nine times. The rearrangement joins TRBV29-1 to TRBJ2-3, with D perhaps TRBD1 or TRBD2 (5 bases each). Trimming took off 1 base at V and 8 bases at J, with 19 bases between the two ends. This CDR3 has 15 amino acids. Germline CDR1 SQVTM, CDR2 ANQGSEA. The DNA for the CDR3 is TGCAGCGTTGAAGGGGAAGAGCAAAGAGGGGTTACGCAGTATTTT. Translation gives CSVEGEEQRGVTQYF.

This sequence joins TRBV15 and TRBJ2-7; D possibly uses TRBD1 or TRBD2 (6 bases each). Germline V CDR1 and CDR2: LNHNV, YYDKDF (reference sequence). Trimming removed 2 bases from V and 2 bases from J, with 19 bases in between. CDR3 length: 17 residues. The CDR3 DNA reads TGTGCCACCAGCAGAAGGGGGGATTCGGACAGACCCTACGAGCAGTACTTC. Translating it yields CATSRRGDSDRPYEQYF.

The chain couples TRBV4-3 to TRBJ2-3; D gene unclear. The CDR3 runs to 14 residues. Per germline, CDR1 LGHNA and CDR2 YSLEER. The V end lost 1 base, the J end lost 6 bases, and 11 bases lay between the germline ends. The CDR3 loop reads CASSQGRLMDTQYF. The CDR3 nucleotides read TGCGCCAGCAGCCAAGGCCGACTGATGGATACGCAGTATTTT.

The chain is built from TRBV29-1 and TRBJ1-4, with 9 bases identical to TRBD1. From germline, CDR1 is SQVTM and CDR2 ANQGSEA. After removal of 5 bases from V and 7 bases from J, the junction contained 11 bases not matched to a gene. This CDR3 contains 15 residues. The CDR3 region is CSVTDDGTGSEKLFF. In DNA, the CDR3 is TGCAGCGTTACCGATGACGGGACAGGGTCTGAAAAACTGTTTTTT.

The rearrangement uses TRBV4-1 and TRBJ2-7; 9 bases line up with TRBD1. Losses at the gene ends were 1 base for V and 0 bases for J; bases not matched to a gene: 4. The CDR3 has 16 residues. Germline-derived CDR1 and CDR2 are MGHRA and YSYEKL. DNA of the CDR3: TGCGCCAGCAGCCAAGCTGGGACAGGGATCTCCTACGAGCAGTACTTC. Protein sequence: CASSQAGTGISYEQYF.

The chain employs TRBV7-6 and TRBJ2-7; perhaps TRBD1 as D (5 bases). Trimming pared 8 bases from V and 7 bases from J, leaving 18 bases between. CDR3 length: 13 amino acids. Germline V gene sequence: CDR1 SGHVS, CDR2 FNYEAQ. For the CDR3, the DNA is TGTGCCAGCTCACAGGTGGCGGCGAGTGAGCAGTACTTC. Translation: CASSQVAASEQYF. The full variable domain, in which reference TRBV7-6 and TRBJ2-7 provide the parts outside the CDR3, is GAGVSQSPRYKVTKRGQDVALRCDPISGHVSLYWYRQALGQGPEFLTYFNYEAQQDKSGLPNDRFSAERPEGSISTLTIQRTEQRDSAMYRCASSQVAASEQYFGPGTRLTVT.

This sequence joins TRBV19 and TRBJ2-1; D is unclear. CDR1 LNHDA and CDR2 SQIVND come from the germline V gene (reference sequence). Trimming shortened V by 1 base and J by 6 bases, and 4 bases separated the two germline ends. CDR3 length: 12 amino acids. CDR3 sequence reads: CASSIAGNEQFF. In nucleotides, the CDR3 is TGTGCCAGTAGTATAGCGGGCAATGAGCAGTTCTTC.

The J gene is TRBJ2-5, the V gene TRBV7-2; D gene uncertain. Per the germline V gene, CDR1 is SGHTA and CDR2 is FQGNSA. The V and J ends lost 4 bases and 5 bases respectively, with 20 bases between them. CDR3 length: 16 amino acids. CDR3 bases: TGTGCCAGCAGCTCCACGGATTTGGGGTTTTGGGAGACCCAGTACTTC. It codes for CASSSTDLGFWETQYF.

The chain has TRBV15 and TRBJ2-2; D may be TRBD1 (5 bases). The CDR3 consists of 15 residues. From germline, CDR1 is LNHNV and CDR2 YYDKDF (reference sequence). Trimming cost V 3 bases and J 2 bases, with 10 bases left between them. The CDR3 DNA sequence: TGTGCCACCAGCAGTAGACAGCTTAACACCGGGGAGCTGTTTTTT. Residues: CATSSRQLNTGELFF. Variable domain in full (rest from reference TRBV15 and TRBJ2-2): DAMVIQNPRYQVTQFGKPVTLSCSQTLNHNVMYWYQQKSSQAPKLLFHYYDKDFNNEADTPDNFQSRRPNTSFCFLDIRSPGLGDTAMYLCATSSRQLNTGELFFGEGSRLTVL.

The chain links TRBV10-3 to TRBJ1-2, with D hard to call. Trimming took 2 bases from V and 3 from J, leaving 7 bases between them. Looked up from germline, CDR1 is ENHRY and CDR2 is SYGVKD. This CDR3 has 13 amino acids. CDR3: CAISEARDYGYTF. The CDR3 DNA reads TGTGCCATCAGTGAGGCCAGAGACTATGGCTACACCTTC.

The chain combines TRBV23-1 with TRBJ1-1, with D perhaps TRBD1 (6 bases). TRBV23-1 is flagged as an ORF with uncertain function. CDR3 size: 16 residues. Between the trimmed V and J ends, which lost 2 bases and 1 base, there was a span of 14 bases. The CDR3: CASSQGGHPRNTEAFF. As DNA, the CDR3 is TGCGCCAGCAGTCAAGGGGGACACCCTAGGAACACTGAAGCTTTCTTT.

This clone was found once. The chain links TRBV5-1 to TRBJ2-1; 10 positions agree with TRBD2. The CDR3 consists of 15 residues. Germline V lookup: CDR1 SGHRS, CDR2 YFSETQ. The V and J ends lost 4 bases and 5 bases, in that order; junction bases with no gene match: 6. The chain's CDR3 is CASSQLAGPNNEQFF. In DNA, the CDR3 is TGCGCCAGCAGCCAACTAGCGGGGCCAAACAATGAGCAGTTCTTC.

This chain uses TRBV5-1 with TRBJ2-7, with 7 bases lining up with TRBD1. Trimming took 7 bases from V and 2 from J; bases not matched to a gene: 3. Germline V gene lookup returns CDR1 SGHRS and CDR2 YFSETQ. The CDR3 contains 12 residues. The CDR3 sequence: CASRGQAYEQYF. As DNA, the CDR3 is TGCGCCAGCCGTGGACAGGCCTACGAGCAGTACTTC.

The V gene is TRBV13, the J gene TRBJ2-4; D tentatively reads TRBD1 or TRBD2 (7 bases each). CDR3 length equals 15 residues. The germline CDR1 and CDR2 sequences are PRHDT and FYEKMQ (reference sequence). V lost 3 bases, J lost 4 bases, and 13 bases lay in between. CDR3 DNA: TGTGCCAGCAGCTTTAACAGGGGACTAAAAAACATTCAGTACTTC. It yields the protein CASSFNRGLKNIQYF.

The chain couples TRBV27 to TRBJ2-3; D remains unclear. The CDR3 is made up of 12 amino acids. V was shortened by 3 bases and J by 4 bases, with 5 bases between the two germline ends. Germline assignment: CDR1 MNHEY and CDR2 SMNVEV (reference sequence). The CDR3 here is CASSFSADTQYF. CDR3 bases: TGTGCCAGCAGTTTTTCCGCAGATACGCAGTATTTT.

The rearrangement joins TRBV19 to TRBJ2-7, with a weak D call TRBD2 (6 bases). The CDR3 has 11 residues. Germline assignment: CDR1 LNHDA and CDR2 SQIVND (reference sequence). The V and J ends lost 3 bases and 7 bases respectively, with 7 bases between them. CDR3 residues: CASSISGEQYF. The DNA of the CDR3 is TGTGCCAGTAGTATTAGCGGAGAGCAGTACTTC.

The rearrangement uses TRBV19 and TRBJ1-2; D not certain. Trimming pared 5 bases from V and 6 bases from J, leaving 10 bases between. Germline V CDR1 and CDR2: LNHDA, SQIVND (reference sequence). The CDR3 consists of 12 residues. CDR3 sequence reads: CASSSYTDGYTF. CDR3 DNA sequence: TGTGCCAGTAGTTCATACACGGATGGCTACACCTTC.

The rearrangement links TRBV4-3 to TRBJ1-5; D not resolved. Germline V lookup: CDR1 LGHNA, CDR2 YSLEER. V lost 0 bases and J lost 5, with 8 bases in between. This CDR3 comprises 14 residues. CDR3 nucleotides: TGCGCCAGCAGCCAAGATTTGCGAGATCAGCCCCAGCATTTT. It yields the protein CASSQDLRDQPQHF.

This clone was counted a few times. This chain links TRBV30 with TRBJ2-5, with 7 bases fitting TRBD1. CDR1 GTSNPN and CDR2 SVGIG come from the germline V gene (reference sequence). This CDR3 has 12 residues. V lost 5 bases to trimming and J lost 1 base; unmatched junction nucleotides: 1. The DNA for the CDR3 is TGTGCCTGGGGGGACAGCCAAGAGACCCAGTACTTC. Protein: CAWGDSQETQYF.

V and J are TRBV29-1 and TRBJ1-2, with D perhaps matching TRBD1 (5 bases). Germline CDR1 and CDR2: SQVTM and ANQGSEA. The length of the CDR3 is 16 residues. V lost 3 bases to trimming and J lost 3 bases, with 20 bases between them. CDR3 protein: CSVESQNVGGYYGYTF. Written as DNA, the CDR3 is TGCAGCGTTGAGTCCCAGAATGTTGGGGGATACTATGGCTACACCTTC.

This clone was observed a single time. The chain uses TRBV5-6 and TRBJ1-2; D remains unclear. V was cut by 1 base and J by 11 bases, with 12 bases left in between. The CDR3 covers 12 residues. Germline CDR1 reads SGHDT; CDR2 reads YYEEEE. CDR3 region: CASSLPARTYTF. Here the CDR3 DNA reads TGTGCCAGCAGCTTGCCCGCAAGGACGTACACCTTC.

The genes are TRBV5-4 and TRBJ2-1, with a weak D call TRBD1 (5 bases). There are 14 residues in the CDR3. Trimming removed 4 bases from V and 4 bases from J, with 12 bases in between. The V gene's germline CDR1 is SGHNT and CDR2 YYREEE (reference sequence). This chain's CDR3 is CASSVTTGYNEQFF. The CDR3 DNA reads as TGTGCCAGCAGCGTAACCACAGGTTACAATGAGCAGTTCTTC. Based on the CDR3 plus reference TRBV5-4 and TRBJ2-1, the full variable domain is ETGVTQSPTHLIKTRGQQVTLRCSSQSGHNTVSWYQQALGQGPQFIFQYYREEENGRGNFPPRFSGLQFPNYSSELNVNALELDDSALYLCASSVTTGYNEQFFGPGTRLTVL.

V and J are TRBV7-3 and TRBJ2-7; D possibly corresponds to TRBD2 (7 bases). CDR1 is SGHTA, CDR2 FQGTGA, per germline. Trimming took off 4 bases at V and 2 bases at J, with 12 bases between the two ends. The CDR3 covers 14 residues. The CDR3 spells CASSSGGGAYEQYF. CDR3 sequence (DNA): TGTGCCAGCAGCTCCGGAGGGGGGGCCTACGAGCAGTACTTC.

The chain recombines TRBV30 with TRBJ1-2; D unresolved. In germline, CDR1 is GTSNPN, CDR2 SVGIG (reference sequence). The CDR3 spans 13 residues. Between the trimmed V and J ends, which lost 4 bases and 4 bases, there was a span of 13 bases. CDR3 sequence reads: CAWTGPPLYGYTF. The CDR3 DNA reads as TGTGCCTGGACCGGGCCGCCCCTCTATGGCTACACCTTC. Filled out from reference TRBV30 and TRBJ1-2, the complete variable domain reads SQTIHQWPATLVQPVGSPLSLECTVEGTSNPNLYWYRQAAGRGLQLLFYSVGIGQISSEVPQNLSASRPQDRQFILSSKKLLLSDSGFYLCAWTGPPLYGYTFGSGTRLTVV.

The chain combines TRBV30 with TRBJ1-2; D remains ambiguous. The germline V and J ends were trimmed by 0 bases and 4 bases, with 9 bases remaining between them. Germline lookup yields CDR1 GTSNPN and CDR2 SVGIG (reference sequence). CDR3 length: 13 amino acids. The CDR3 DNA is TGTGCCTGGAGTGTAGGGCCGGGCTATGGCTACACCTTC. Protein sequence: CAWSVGPGYGYTF.